A single sample is the source of the 19 T cell receptor beta chains below, sequenced in a study of shared clonotypes between healthy human individuals. Clones were sequenced by immunoSEQ multiplex PCR, and TCRdb holds only the in-frame ones, with some missing. Of some 2,000,000 clones listed, roughly 94% were seen once; the top ten hold roughly 0.13%. Sequencing input: naive CD4+ T cells sorted from blood. Subset meaning: CD45RA+ positively selected. Source of these receptors: a man in his late teens or twenties in good health.

The chain combines TRBV6-5 with TRBJ1-2; D not certain. V was pared by 7 bases and J by 6 bases, with 12 bases between. Germline lookup yields CDR1 MNHEY and CDR2 SVGAGI. This CDR3 region has 12 residues. The CDR3 DNA follows: TGTGCCAGCACCGGGAGTCCGCATGGCTACACCTTC. Translation gives CASTGSPHGYTF.

This rearrangement joins TRBV6-6 to TRBJ1-6; possibly TRBD1 for D (5 bases). Germline V gene lookup returns CDR1 MNHNY and CDR2 SVGAGI (reference sequence). This CDR3 region has 14 residues. The ends were cut back, 6 bases at V and 5 bases at J, with 11 bases in the middle. CDR3 sequence: CASRVGGDNSPLHF. In nucleotides, the CDR3 is TGTGCCAGCAGGGTCGGGGGGGATAATTCACCCCTCCACTTT.

The chain combines TRBV7-9 with TRBJ1-2, with 7 bases matching TRBD1. Germline-derived CDR1 and CDR2 are SEHNR and FQNEAQ (reference sequence). The CDR3 runs 14 residues. The V and J ends lost 4 bases and 5 bases, in that order; junction bases with no gene match: 7. This CDR3 is CASSSTTGPYGYTF. The CDR3 DNA is TGTGCCAGCAGCTCAACGACAGGGCCGTATGGCTACACCTTC.

The chain has TRBV18 and TRBJ1-2, with 8 bases aligning to TRBD1. The germline V gene has CDR1 KGHSH and CDR2 LQKENI. This CDR3 has 18 residues. Germline trimming cut 3 bases from V and 3 bases from J; bases unmatched to any gene: 15. The CDR3 nucleotides read TGTGCCAGCTCACCGATACACCCGACAGGGGTCGGGGACTATGGCTACACCTTC. Encoded protein: CASSPIHPTGVGDYGYTF.

V and J are TRBV9 and TRBJ2-7, with TRBD2 identical over 12 bases. CDR3 length: 15 residues. Germline assignment: CDR1 SGDLS and CDR2 YYNGEE. J was trimmed by 4 bases and V by 4 bases; bases with no gene match: 6. This chain's CDR3 is CASSPRTSGAYEQYF. The CDR3 DNA follows: TGTGCCAGCAGCCCCCGGACTAGCGGGGCTTACGAGCAGTACTTC.

CDR3 amino acids: CASRDTRTDTQYF. The DNA for the CDR3 is TGTGCCTCCAGAGACACGCGCACAGATACGCAGTATTTT. The rearrangement joins TRBV10-3 to TRBJ2-3; D not certain. Germline CDR1 reads ENHRY; CDR2 reads SYGVKD. With 11 bases removed from V and 1 base from J, the gap between germline ends came to 13 bases. The CDR3 sequence is 13 residues long.

The gene calls are TRBV6-1 and TRBJ1-5; no firm D call. Per the germline V gene, CDR1 is MNHNS and CDR2 is SASEGT. The ends were cut back, 6 bases at V and 6 bases at J, with 15 bases in the middle. The CDR3 consists of 14 residues. CDR3 DNA: TGTGCCAGCAGCGACTCGGGGTTTATTCAGCCCCAGCATTTT. Protein sequence: CASSDSGFIQPQHF.

With regard to this clone: Other DNA sequences in the sample encode the same CDR3. J is TRBJ2-5 and V is TRBV6-1; D is unresolved. V was cut by 4 bases and J by 0 bases, with 6 bases left in between. There are 13 residues in the CDR3. The germline V gene encodes CDR1 MNHNS and CDR2 SASEGT. This CDR3 is CASSAGNQETQYF. The CDR3 nucleotides are TGTGCCAGCAGTGCGGGCAACCAAGAGACCCAGTACTTC.

The CDR3 region is CAIGNGPVSYTF. The CDR3 DNA sequence: TGTGCCATCGGGAATGGGCCCGTAAGCTACACCTTC. The rearrangement links TRBV10-3 to TRBJ1-2; D is undetermined. The germline gives CDR1 ENHRY, CDR2 SYGVKD. The CDR3 is 12 residues long. Trimming removed 8 bases at V and 9 bases at J, with 16 bases between.

This sequence joins TRBV2 and TRBJ1-4, with 9 bases matching TRBD1. The CDR3 length is 15 residues. CDR1 is SNHLY and CDR2 is FYNNEI in the germline V gene. V dropped 7 bases and J dropped 7; count of bases not matched to a gene: 10. The chain's CDR3 is CASTPTGTGLEKLFF. CDR3 DNA sequence: TGTGCCAGCACCCCAACCGGGACAGGGCTTGAAAAACTGTTTTTT.

CDR3 bases: TGTGCCAGCAGCTTTGGACAGAGTAATTCACCCCTCCACTTT. It specifies CASSFGQSNSPLHF. The rearrangement uses TRBV5-5 and TRBJ1-6; the D gene is possibly TRBD1 (6 bases). Germline values: CDR1 SGHKS, CDR2 YYEKEE (reference sequence). The CDR3 spans 14 residues. The V gene lost 2 bases and the J gene lost 6 bases, with 9 bases spanning the gap.

In the case of this clone: Additional DNA sequences in this sample encode the identical CDR3. V usage is TRBV9 and J usage is TRBJ2-1; 8 bases match TRBD2. The CDR3 has 13 residues. V dropped 0 bases and J dropped 9; count of bases not matched to a gene: 2. Germline loops: CDR1 SGDLS, CDR2 YYNGEE. CDR3: CASSVGGGTEQFF. The DNA for the CDR3 is TGTGCCAGCAGCGTAGGCGGGGGGACTGAGCAGTTCTTC.

This clone appeared a single time. The chain joins TRBV27 to TRBJ2-3; 7 bases agree with TRBD1. Per the germline V gene, CDR1 is MNHEY and CDR2 is SMNVEV (reference sequence). V was pared by 6 bases and J by 10 bases, with 10 bases of the junction left unmatched. The CDR3 has 13 residues. The CDR3 loop is CASSLTQGSAQYF. The CDR3 DNA follows: TGTGCCAGCAGCCTAACACAGGGGTCGGCGCAGTATTTT.

This clone was seen only a few times. The genes are TRBV1 and TRBJ2-3. TRBV1 is deemed a pseudogene. This CDR3 region has 17 residues. CDR3: CTSSQGRGRLGTDTQYF. The CDR3 region has the DNA TGCACCAGCAGCCAAGGTCGGGGGCGGCTTGGGACAGATACGCAGTATTTT.

The chain carries TRBV7-9 and TRBJ1-2; D gene unclear. CDR3 size: 17 residues. V was cut by 0 bases and J by 8 bases, with 22 bases left in between. The germline CDR1 and CDR2 sequences are SEHNR and FQNEAQ (reference sequence). In DNA form, the CDR3 reads TGTGCCAGCAGCTTAGCAGAGCTCAAAATGGCCGTCTGGGGCTACACCTTC. Translation: CASSLAELKMAVWGYTF.

The rearrangement links TRBV2 to TRBJ1-2, with 10 nucleotides matching TRBD1. The V gene end was trimmed by 5 bases and the J gene end by 6 bases; junction bases not matched to a gene: 9. The germline V gene encodes CDR1 SNHLY and CDR2 FYNNEI. The CDR3 runs 15 residues. CDR3 residues: CASSYSDRGLDGYTF. Here the CDR3 DNA reads TGTGCCAGCAGTTATTCGGACAGGGGGTTGGATGGCTACACCTTC.

The chain has TRBV7-2 and TRBJ2-5; the match to TRBD2 covers 7 bases. Germline V lookup: CDR1 SGHTA, CDR2 FQGNSA. Trimming cost V 2 bases and J 1 base; bases outside gene matches: 4. CDR3 length equals 15 residues. Written as DNA, the CDR3 is TGTGCCAGCAGCTTACACCCTAGCGGCCAAGAGACCCAGTACTTC. The encoded protein is CASSLHPSGQETQYF.

The chain links TRBV10-3 to TRBJ1-5; D remains ambiguous. The germline V gene encodes CDR1 ENHRY and CDR2 SYGVKD. The CDR3 is 16 residues long. Between the trimmed V and J ends, which lost 3 bases and 4 bases, there was a span of 16 bases. CDR3 loop: CAISEGRAAINQPQHF. The CDR3 bases are TGTGCCATCAGTGAAGGGAGGGCAGCCATTAATCAGCCCCAGCATTTT.

This chain uses TRBV28 with TRBJ2-7, with D maybe TRBD1 (6 bases). This CDR3 has 14 residues. Trimming took 6 bases from V and 3 from J, leaving 15 bases between them. The germline V gene encodes CDR1 MDHEN and CDR2 SYDVKM. CDR3 in amino acids: CASSGQIGLYEQYF. The CDR3 region has the DNA TGTGCCAGCAGCGGACAGATTGGGCTCTACGAGCAGTACTTC.